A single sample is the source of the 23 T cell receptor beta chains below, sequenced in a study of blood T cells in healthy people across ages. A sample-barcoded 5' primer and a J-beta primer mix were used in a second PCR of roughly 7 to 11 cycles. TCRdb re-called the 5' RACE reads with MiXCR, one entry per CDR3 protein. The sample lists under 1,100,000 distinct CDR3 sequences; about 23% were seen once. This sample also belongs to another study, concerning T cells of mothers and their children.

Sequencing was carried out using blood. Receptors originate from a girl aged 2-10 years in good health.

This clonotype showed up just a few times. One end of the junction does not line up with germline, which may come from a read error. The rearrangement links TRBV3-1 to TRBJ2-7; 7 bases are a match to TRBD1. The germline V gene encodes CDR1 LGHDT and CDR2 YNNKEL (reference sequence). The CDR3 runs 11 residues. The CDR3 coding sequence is TGTGCCAGCAGCTCACGAAGAGGGACAGACTTC. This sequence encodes CASSSRRGTDF.

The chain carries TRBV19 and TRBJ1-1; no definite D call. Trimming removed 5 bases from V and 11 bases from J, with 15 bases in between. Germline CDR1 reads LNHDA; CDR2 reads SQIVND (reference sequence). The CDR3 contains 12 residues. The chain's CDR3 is CASSRRSNGAFF. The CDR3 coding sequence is TGTGCCAGTAGTCGCAGGAGCAACGGGGCTTTCTTT.

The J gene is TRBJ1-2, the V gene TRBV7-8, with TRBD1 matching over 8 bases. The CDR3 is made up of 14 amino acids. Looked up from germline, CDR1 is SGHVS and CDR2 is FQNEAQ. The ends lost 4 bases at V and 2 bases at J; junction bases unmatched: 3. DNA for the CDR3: TGTGCCAGCAGCTCGGACAGGGACAACTATGGCTACACCTTC. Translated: CASSSDRDNYGYTF.

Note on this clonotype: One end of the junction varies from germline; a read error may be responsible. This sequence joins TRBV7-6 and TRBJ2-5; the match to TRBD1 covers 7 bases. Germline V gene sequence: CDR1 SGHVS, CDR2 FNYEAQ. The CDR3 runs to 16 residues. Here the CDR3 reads CASSTRETGTDYEQHF. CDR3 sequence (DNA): TGTGCCAGCAGCACACGGGAAACCGGGACAGACTACGAGCAGCACTTC.

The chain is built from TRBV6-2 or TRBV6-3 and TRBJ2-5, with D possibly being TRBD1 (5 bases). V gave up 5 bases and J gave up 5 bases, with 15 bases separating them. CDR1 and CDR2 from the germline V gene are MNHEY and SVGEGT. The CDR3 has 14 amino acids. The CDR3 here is CASSPQGVRETQYF. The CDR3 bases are TGTGCCAGCAGTCCGCAAGGGGTGAGGGAGACCCAGTACTTC.

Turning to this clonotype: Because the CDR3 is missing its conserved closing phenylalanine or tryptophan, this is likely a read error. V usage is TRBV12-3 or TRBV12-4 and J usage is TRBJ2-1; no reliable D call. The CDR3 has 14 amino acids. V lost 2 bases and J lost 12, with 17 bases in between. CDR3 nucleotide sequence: TGTGCCAGCAGTTTACCCCAAATCGATCTTGGGCAGTTCCTC. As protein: CASSLPQIDLGQFL.

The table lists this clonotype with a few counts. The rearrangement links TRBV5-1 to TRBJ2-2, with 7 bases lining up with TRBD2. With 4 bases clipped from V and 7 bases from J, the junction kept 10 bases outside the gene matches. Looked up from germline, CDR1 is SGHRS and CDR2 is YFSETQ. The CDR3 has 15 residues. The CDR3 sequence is CASSVQSGKGGELFF. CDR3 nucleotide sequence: TGCGCCAGCAGCGTTCAGAGCGGGAAGGGCGGGGAGCTGTTTTTT.

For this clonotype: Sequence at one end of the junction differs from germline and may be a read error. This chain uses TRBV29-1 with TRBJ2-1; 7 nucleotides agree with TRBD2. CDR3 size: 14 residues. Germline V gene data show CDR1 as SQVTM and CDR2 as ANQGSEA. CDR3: CSVEEAGMEETQNF. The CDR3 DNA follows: TGCAGCGTTGAAGAAGCGGGGATGGAAGAGACCCAGAACTTC.

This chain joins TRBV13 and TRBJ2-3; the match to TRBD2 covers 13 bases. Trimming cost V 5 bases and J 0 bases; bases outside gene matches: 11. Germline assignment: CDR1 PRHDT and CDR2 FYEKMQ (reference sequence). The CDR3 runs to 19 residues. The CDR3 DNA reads TGTGCCAGCAGCACCCGACTAGCGGGGGGCTTACTCAGCACAGATACGCAGTATTTT. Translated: CASSTRLAGGLLSTDTQYF.

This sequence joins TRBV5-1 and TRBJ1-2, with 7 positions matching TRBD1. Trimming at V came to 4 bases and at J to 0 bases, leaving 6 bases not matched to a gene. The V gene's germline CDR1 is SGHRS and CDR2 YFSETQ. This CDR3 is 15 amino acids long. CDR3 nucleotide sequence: TGCGCCAGCAGCCCCGGACAGGTCGCTAACTATGGCTACACCTTC. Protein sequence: CASSPGQVANYGYTF.

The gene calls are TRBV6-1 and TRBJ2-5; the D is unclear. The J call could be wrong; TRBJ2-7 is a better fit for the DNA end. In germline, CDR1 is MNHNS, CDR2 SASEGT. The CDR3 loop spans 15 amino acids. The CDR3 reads CASSDPALSEYEQYF. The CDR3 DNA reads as TGTGCCAGCAGTGACCCCGCACTGTCAGAGTACGAGCAGTACTTC.

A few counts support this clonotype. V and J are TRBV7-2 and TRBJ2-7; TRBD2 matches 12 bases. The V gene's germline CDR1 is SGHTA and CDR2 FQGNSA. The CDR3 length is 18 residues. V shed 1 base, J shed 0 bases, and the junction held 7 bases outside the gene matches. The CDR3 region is CASSLVSLAGGSSYEQYF. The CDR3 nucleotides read TGTGCCAGCAGCTTAGTATCCCTAGCGGGGGGGAGCTCCTACGAGCAGTACTTC.

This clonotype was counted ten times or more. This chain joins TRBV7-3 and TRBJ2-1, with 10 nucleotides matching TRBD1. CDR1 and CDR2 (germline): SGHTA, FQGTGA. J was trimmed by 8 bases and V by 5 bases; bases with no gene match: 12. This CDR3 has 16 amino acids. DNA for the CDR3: TGTGCCAGCAGCCCCCAGACAGGGGGCTTGGAGGATGAGCAGTTCTTC. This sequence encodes CASSPQTGGLEDEQFF.

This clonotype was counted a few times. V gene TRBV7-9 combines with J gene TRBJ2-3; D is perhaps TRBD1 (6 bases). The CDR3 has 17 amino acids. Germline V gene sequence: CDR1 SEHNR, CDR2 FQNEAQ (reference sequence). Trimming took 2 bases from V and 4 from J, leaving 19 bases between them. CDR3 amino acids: CASSLKTGPSRPDTQYF. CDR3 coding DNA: TGTGCCAGCAGCTTAAAGACAGGACCTTCAAGACCAGATACGCAGTATTTT.

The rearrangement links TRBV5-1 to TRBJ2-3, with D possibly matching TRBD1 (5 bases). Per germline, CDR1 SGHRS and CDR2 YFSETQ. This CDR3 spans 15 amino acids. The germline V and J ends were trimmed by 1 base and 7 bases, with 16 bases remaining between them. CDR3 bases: TGCGCCAGCAGCTTGTGGGGCCCGGACGCCAATACGCAGTATTTT. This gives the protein CASSLWGPDANTQYF.

The CDR3 DNA reads TGTGCCAGTAGTATTAGGCCCGACCAGGCGGATAAGGATGCGCAGTATTTT. Translation: CASSIRPDQADKDAQYF. V and J are TRBV19 and TRBJ2-3; D call uncertain. The CDR3 covers 17 residues. Germline values: CDR1 LNHDA, CDR2 SQIVND (reference sequence). V was cut by 3 bases and J by 10 bases, with 26 bases left in between.

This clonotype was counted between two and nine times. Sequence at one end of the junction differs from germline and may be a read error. The CDR3 DNA sequence: TGTGCCAGCAGCCCCGGGGCTAGCGGGAACCAAGAGGCCCAGTACTTC. Its protein product is CASSPGASGNQEAQYF. The chain has TRBV12-3 or TRBV12-4 and TRBJ2-5; 9 nucleotides agree with TRBD2. This CDR3 contains 16 residues.

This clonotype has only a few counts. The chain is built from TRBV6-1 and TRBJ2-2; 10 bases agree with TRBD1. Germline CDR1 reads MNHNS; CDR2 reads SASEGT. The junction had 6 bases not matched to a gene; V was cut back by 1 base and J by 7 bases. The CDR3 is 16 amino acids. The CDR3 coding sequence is TGTGCCAGCAGTGAAGGGGGACAGGGGCTGATCGGGGAGCTGTTTTTT. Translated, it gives CASSEGGQGLIGELFF.

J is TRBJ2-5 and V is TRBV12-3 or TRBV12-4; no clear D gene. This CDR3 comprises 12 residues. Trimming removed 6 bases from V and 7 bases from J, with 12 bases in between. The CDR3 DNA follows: TGTGCCAGCAGCGTCGGTTGGGCGACCCAGTACTTC. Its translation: CASSVGWATQYF.

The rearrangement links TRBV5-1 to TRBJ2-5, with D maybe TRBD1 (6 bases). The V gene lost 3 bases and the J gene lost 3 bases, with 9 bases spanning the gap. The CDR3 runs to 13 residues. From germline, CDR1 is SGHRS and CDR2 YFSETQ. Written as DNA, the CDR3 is TGCGCCAGCAGCTCTTACAGGGAAGAGACCCAGTACTTC. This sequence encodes CASSSYREETQYF.

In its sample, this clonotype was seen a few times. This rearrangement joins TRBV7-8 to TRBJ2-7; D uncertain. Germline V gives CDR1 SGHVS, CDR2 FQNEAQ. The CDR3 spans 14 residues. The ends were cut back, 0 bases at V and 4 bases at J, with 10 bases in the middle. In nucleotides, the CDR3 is TGTGCCAGCAGCTTAGCTGTGGGGATGTACGAGCAGTACTTC. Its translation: CASSLAVGMYEQYF.

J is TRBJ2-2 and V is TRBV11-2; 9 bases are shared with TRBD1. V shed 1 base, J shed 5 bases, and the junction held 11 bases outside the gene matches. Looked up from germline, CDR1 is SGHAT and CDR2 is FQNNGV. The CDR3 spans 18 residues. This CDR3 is CASSLVVGTGRGTGELFF. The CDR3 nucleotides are TGTGCCAGCAGCTTAGTCGTGGGGACAGGGAGGGGAACCGGGGAGCTGTTTTTT.

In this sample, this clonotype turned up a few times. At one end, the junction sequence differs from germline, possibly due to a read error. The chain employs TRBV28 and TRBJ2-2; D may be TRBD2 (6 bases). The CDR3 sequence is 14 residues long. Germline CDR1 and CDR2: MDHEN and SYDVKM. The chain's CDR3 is CASSLGGITGELFF. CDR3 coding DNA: TGTGCCAGCAGTTTAGGAGGGATCACCGGGGAGTTGTTTTTT.